This T cell receptor (beta chain) was documented in a study of response to subunit inactivated influenza vaccine. This clonotype was seen many times. CDR1 SGHRS and CDR2 YFSETQ come from the germline V gene. V was shortened by 0 bases and J by 6 bases, with 13 bases between the two germline ends. CDR3 length: 14 residues. One entry per CDR3 protein results from TCRdb running MiXCR on the RT-PCR reads. The sample consists of a few hundred thousand distinct CDR3 sequences, about 15% of them appearing once. Sequencing used PBMCs from blood, obtained 12 days after vaccination. The sequence came from a man aged 45-65 years who received an inactivated influenza vaccine. V gene TRBV5-1 combines with J gene TRBJ2-7; TRBD2 might be the D (7 bases). The CDR3 bases are TGCGCCAGCAGCTTGGAGGGGGGGCCCCTCGAGCAGTACTTC. It codes for CASSLEGGPLEQYF.